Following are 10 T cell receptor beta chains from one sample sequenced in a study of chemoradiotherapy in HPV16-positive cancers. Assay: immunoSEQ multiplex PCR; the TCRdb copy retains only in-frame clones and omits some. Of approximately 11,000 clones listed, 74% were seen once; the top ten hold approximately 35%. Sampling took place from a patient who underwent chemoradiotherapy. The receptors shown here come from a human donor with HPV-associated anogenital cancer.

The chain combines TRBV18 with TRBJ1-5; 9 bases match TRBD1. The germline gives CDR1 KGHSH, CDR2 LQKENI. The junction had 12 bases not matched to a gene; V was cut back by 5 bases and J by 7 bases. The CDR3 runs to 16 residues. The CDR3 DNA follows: TGTGCCAGCTCAAGAGGACAGGGGCCTCCGAGCCAGCCCCAGCATTTT. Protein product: CASSRGQGPPSQPQHF.

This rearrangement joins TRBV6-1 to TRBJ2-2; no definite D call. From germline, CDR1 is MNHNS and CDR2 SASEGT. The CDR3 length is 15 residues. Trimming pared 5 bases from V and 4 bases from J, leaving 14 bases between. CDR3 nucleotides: TGTGCCAGCAGTCTGACCGTCCGAGGCACCGGGGAGCTGTTTTTT. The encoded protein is CASSLTVRGTGELFF.

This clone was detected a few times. The CDR3 region has the DNA TGTGCCACCAGCAGAATGCGACAGACTTTCACCGGGGAGCTGTTTTTT. Translation: CATSRMRQTFTGELFF. The chain has TRBV15 and TRBJ2-2, with TRBD1 as a possible D gene (5 bases). Germline loops: CDR1 LNHNV, CDR2 YYDKDF (reference sequence). The CDR3 length is 16 residues. The ends were cut back, 2 bases at V and 4 bases at J, with 14 bases in the middle.

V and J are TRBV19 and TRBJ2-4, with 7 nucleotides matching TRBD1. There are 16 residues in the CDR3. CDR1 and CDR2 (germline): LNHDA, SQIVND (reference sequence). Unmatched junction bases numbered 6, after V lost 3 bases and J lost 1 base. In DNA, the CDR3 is TGTGCCAGTAGTATTTCCCCGACAGGGGCCAAAAACATTCAGTACTTC. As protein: CASSISPTGAKNIQYF.

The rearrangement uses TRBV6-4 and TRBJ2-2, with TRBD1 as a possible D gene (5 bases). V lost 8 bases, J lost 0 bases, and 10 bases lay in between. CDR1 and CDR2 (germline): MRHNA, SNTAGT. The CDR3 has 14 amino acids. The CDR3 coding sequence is TGTGCCAGCCGACAGATTACGAACACCGGGGAGCTGTTTTTT. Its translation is CASRQITNTGELFF.

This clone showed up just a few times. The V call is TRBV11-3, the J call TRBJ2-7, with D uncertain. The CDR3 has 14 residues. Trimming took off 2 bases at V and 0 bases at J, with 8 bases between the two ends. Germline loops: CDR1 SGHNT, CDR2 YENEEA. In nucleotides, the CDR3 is TGTGCCAGCAGCTTACTACTCAGCTCCTACGAGCAGTACTTC. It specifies CASSLLLSSYEQYF. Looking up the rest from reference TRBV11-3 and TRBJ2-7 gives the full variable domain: EAGVVQSPRYKIIEKKQPVAFWCNPISGHNTLYWYLQNLGQGPELLIRYENEEAVDDSQLPKDRFSAERLKGVDSTLKIQPAELGDSAVYLCASSLLLSSYEQYFGPGTRLTVT.

The CDR3 here is CASSIVGRNNEQFF. The CDR3 DNA sequence: TGTGCCAGTAGTATAGTAGGCAGGAACAATGAGCAGTTCTTC. The V gene is TRBV19, the J gene TRBJ2-1, with no clear D. The V end lost 1 base, the J end lost 5 bases, and 9 bases lay between the germline ends. The CDR3 has 14 amino acids. Germline CDR1 LNHDA, CDR2 SQIVND (reference sequence).

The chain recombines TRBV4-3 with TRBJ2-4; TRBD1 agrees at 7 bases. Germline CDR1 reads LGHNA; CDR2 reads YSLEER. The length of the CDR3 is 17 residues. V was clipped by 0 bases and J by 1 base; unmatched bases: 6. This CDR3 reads CASSQDHRGSAKNIQYF. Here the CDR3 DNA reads TGCGCCAGCAGCCAAGACCACAGGGGATCGGCCAAAAACATTCAGTACTTC.

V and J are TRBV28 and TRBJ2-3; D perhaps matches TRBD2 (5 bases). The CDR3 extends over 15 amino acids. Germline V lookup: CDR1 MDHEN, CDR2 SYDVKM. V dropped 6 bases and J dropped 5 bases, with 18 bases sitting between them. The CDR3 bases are TGTGCCAGCAGCTCGCGAACTAGGATACTAGATACGCAGTATTTT. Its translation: CASSSRTRILDTQYF.

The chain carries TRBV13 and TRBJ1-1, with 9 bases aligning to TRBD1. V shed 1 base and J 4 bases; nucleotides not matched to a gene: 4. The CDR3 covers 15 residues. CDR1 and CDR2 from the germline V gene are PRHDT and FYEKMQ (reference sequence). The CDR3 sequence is CASSLAGTGSTEAFF. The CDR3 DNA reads TGTGCCAGCAGCTTAGCGGGGACAGGGTCCACTGAAGCTTTCTTT.